Shown below are 18 T cell receptor beta chains from a single sample sequenced in a study of naive and memory T cell subsets. Two oligonucleotides, mixed equimolar, formed the beta constant-region primer covering TRBC1 and TRBC2. Nested alpha and beta constant-region primers with the SP2 primer drove four PCR rounds on ligated cDNA. TCRdb reanalysed the UMI-ligation and nested PCR reads using MiXCR and keeps one entry per CDR3 protein. The table records approximately 90,000 distinct CDR3 sequences, approximately 10% of them present only once. Antigens of these TCRs are unknown. Findings and caveats of the study: A few larger clonotypes appeared in naive repertoires, especially CD8, possibly memory cells re-expressing CD45RA.

The sample comprised naive CD4+ T cells from blood. Every receptor here comes from a human donor in good health.

This clonotype was detected a few times. The chain recombines TRBV9 with TRBJ1-1; D is ambiguous. The CDR3 sequence is 14 residues long. Trimming removed 0 bases from V and 2 bases from J, with 8 bases in between. Germline CDR1 reads SGDLS; CDR2 reads YYNGEE. The CDR3 spells CASSVVTENTEAFF. The CDR3 bases are TGTGCCAGCAGCGTAGTAACAGAAAACACTGAAGCTTTCTTT.

A remark on this clonotype: This could be a read error, since a much larger clone is one nucleotide away. This rearrangement joins TRBV20-1 to TRBJ2-1, with D possibly being TRBD2 (6 bases). Germline CDR1 DFQATT, CDR2 SNEGSKA (reference sequence). This CDR3 is built from 14 residues. For the CDR3, the DNA is TGCATTGCTAGGTCACCCGGGGGTCGGAATGAGCAGTTCTTC. This sequence encodes CIARSPGGRNEQFF.

V and J are TRBV29-1 and TRBJ2-7, with TRBD1 matching 7 bases. In germline, CDR1 is SQVTM, CDR2 ANQGSEA. This CDR3 contains 14 residues. Germline trimming cut 7 bases from V and 3 bases from J; bases unmatched to any gene: 12. This chain's CDR3 is CSAFPGGTDYEQYF. The CDR3 nucleotides are TGCAGCGCCTTTCCAGGGGGTACGGACTACGAGCAGTACTTC.

This clonotype occurred many times. The V and J genes are TRBV9 and TRBJ2-3; 9 bases map to TRBD2. This CDR3 is 17 amino acids long. V lost 1 base to trimming and J lost 1 base; unmatched junction nucleotides: 7. Germline lookup yields CDR1 SGDLS and CDR2 YYNGEE. CDR3 in DNA: TGTGCCAGCAGCGTAAGCCCCAGCGGGGGGCGCACAGATACGCAGTATTTT. This codes for CASSVSPSGGRTDTQYF.

This clonotype came up a few times. This chain links TRBV2 with TRBJ2-2, with a weak D call TRBD2 (5 bases). Trimming cost V 7 bases and J 0 bases, with 12 bases left between them. The CDR3 runs 15 residues. The germline V gene encodes CDR1 SNHLY and CDR2 FYNNEI. The CDR3 region has the DNA TGTGCCAGCACCCCCGGGAACCCGAACACCGGGGAGCTGTTTTTT. It translates to CASTPGNPNTGELFF.

The gene calls are TRBV12-3 or TRBV12-4 and TRBJ2-1; no clear D gene. With 1 base removed from V and 1 base from J, the gap between germline ends came to 8 bases. The CDR3 has 15 amino acids. The CDR3 DNA follows: TGTGCCAGCAGTTTAGGGAGTACGTCCTACAATGAGCAGTTCTTC. Its protein is CASSLGSTSYNEQFF.

Points on this clonotype: One end of the junction fails to match germline, which may point to a read error. V and J are TRBV5-4 and TRBJ2-7; D gene unclear. CDR1 is SGHNT, CDR2 YYREEE, per germline (reference sequence). The CDR3 has 13 amino acids. For the CDR3, the DNA is TGTGCCTGCAGCTTGAAGGGCAAAACCCATCAGTACTTC. Protein sequence: CACSLKGKTHQYF.

The J gene is TRBJ2-2, the V gene TRBV7-2; 7 nucleotides agree with TRBD2. Trimming took 3 bases from V and 4 from J; bases not matched to a gene: 2. The germline gives CDR1 SGHTA, CDR2 FQGNSA. This CDR3 comprises 14 residues. CDR3 in DNA: TGTGCCAGCAGCTTGGGGGAGGGCACCGGGGAGCTGTTTTTT. Amino acids: CASSLGEGTGELFF.

This clonotype was observed many times. J is TRBJ2-4 and V is TRBV2; 7 nucleotides line up with TRBD1. Germline CDR1 reads SNHLY; CDR2 reads FYNNEI. This CDR3 spans 13 amino acids. The trim removed 7 bases at V and 9 bases at J, leaving 9 bases unmatched. The CDR3 DNA follows: TGTGCCAGCACCCAACAGGGGAGAAGCATTCAGTACTTC. Its translation: CASTQQGRSIQYF.

The chain recombines TRBV29-1 with TRBJ1-1, with TRBD1 matching over 8 bases. Germline V lookup: CDR1 SQVTM, CDR2 ANQGSEA. V gave up 7 bases and J gave up 1 base; unmatched junction bases: 5. The CDR3 contains 13 residues. The CDR3 region is CSADRGRNTEAFF. The CDR3 nucleotides read TGCAGCGCCGACAGGGGCCGGAACACTGAAGCTTTCTTT. Together with reference TRBV29-1 and TRBJ1-1, the CDR3 gives the full variable domain: SAVISQKPSRDICQRGTSLTIQCQVDSQVTMMFWYRQQPGQSLTLIATANQGSEATYESGFVIDKFPISRPNLTFSTLTVSNMSPEDSSIYLCSADRGRNTEAFFGQGTRLTVV.

The chain carries TRBV19 and TRBJ1-5, with no clear D. The germline V and J ends were trimmed by 5 bases and 4 bases, with 18 bases remaining between them. CDR1 is LNHDA and CDR2 is SQIVND in the germline V gene (reference sequence). This CDR3 spans 16 amino acids. The CDR3 here is CASSPAGKGWNQPQHF. The CDR3 nucleotides read TGTGCCAGTAGTCCCGCCGGGAAAGGGTGGAATCAGCCCCAGCATTTT. Looking up the rest from reference TRBV19 and TRBJ1-5 gives the full variable domain: DGGITQSPKYLFRKEGQNVTLSCEQNLNHDAMYWYRQDPGQGLRLIYYSQIVNDFQKGDIAEGYSVSREKKESFPLTVTSAQKNPTAFYLCASSPAGKGWNQPQHFGDGTRLSIL.

This clonotype has only a few counts. One junction end does not reproduce the germline sequence, and a read error may be involved. DNA for the CDR3: TGTGCCAGCAGCCACGACTCCGGGACCCCCAGTCTATTT. This encodes CASSHDSGTPSLF. The genes are TRBV7-9 and TRBJ1-1, with D tentatively TRBD1 (5 bases). Per the germline V gene, CDR1 is SEHNR and CDR2 is FQNEAQ (reference sequence). CDR3 size: 13 residues.

CDR3 in amino acids: CASSLVPLALKGVTNEKLFF. As DNA, the CDR3 is TGTGCCAGCAGCTTAGTCCCCCTGGCCCTAAAGGGGGTAACTAATGAAAAACTGTTTTTT. The chain carries TRBV7-2 and TRBJ1-4; tentatively, D is TRBD1 (6 bases). Germline CDR1 SGHTA, CDR2 FQGNSA. Trimming left V 1 base short and J 1 base short, with 22 bases between. The CDR3 length is 20 residues.

The table lists this clonotype with a few counts. The V gene is TRBV9, the J gene TRBJ2-3, with 13 positions matching TRBD2. With V trimmed by 3 bases and J by 0 bases, 10 bases remained unmatched. The V gene's germline CDR1 is SGDLS and CDR2 YYNGEE. The CDR3 runs to 19 residues. CDR3 sequence: CASSADWGGLAGSTDTQYF. The DNA for the CDR3 is TGTGCCAGCAGCGCCGATTGGGGGGGACTAGCGGGAAGCACAGATACGCAGTATTTT. The full variable domain, completed using reference TRBV9 and TRBJ2-3, is DSGVTQTPKHLITATGQRVTLRCSPRSGDLSVYWYQQSLDQGLQFLIQYYNGEERAKGNILERFSAQQFPDLHSELNLSSLELGDSALYFCASSADWGGLAGSTDTQYFGPGTRLTVL.

This sequence joins TRBV5-1 and TRBJ2-3; 9 bases agree with TRBD1. CDR1 and CDR2 from the germline V gene are SGHRS and YFSETQ. J gave up 6 bases and V 0 bases, and 5 bases lay outside the gene matches. The CDR3 loop spans 15 amino acids. CDR3 sequence reads: CASSLEGQGRDTQYF. In DNA form, the CDR3 reads TGCGCCAGCAGCTTGGAGGGACAGGGTCGGGATACGCAGTATTTT.

The table lists this clonotype with many counts. The CDR3 DNA sequence: TGTGCCAGCAGTCCCCTGACTAGCGGGAGGGCGAAATCCTACGAGCAGTACTTC. It encodes CASSPLTSGRAKSYEQYF. The chain uses TRBV6-2 or TRBV6-3 and TRBJ2-7, with 14 bases lining up with TRBD2. CDR1 and CDR2 (germline): MNHEY, SVGEGT. V gave up 5 bases and J gave up 1 base; unmatched junction bases: 10. The CDR3 length is 18 residues.

This clonotype was recorded a few times. The rearrangement joins TRBV7-2 to TRBJ2-3; 8 bases map to TRBD2. CDR3 size: 15 residues. Germline values: CDR1 SGHTA, CDR2 FQGNSA. The trim removed 2 bases at V and 6 bases at J, leaving 7 bases unmatched. Here the CDR3 reads CASSLWGSGTDTQYF. The CDR3 nucleotides read TGTGCCAGCAGCTTATGGGGTAGCGGGACCGATACGCAGTATTTT. Using reference TRBV7-2 and TRBJ2-3 for the parts outside the CDR3, the full variable domain is GAGVSQSPSNKVTEKGKDVELRCDPISGHTALYWYRQSLGQGLEFLIYFQGNSAPDKSGLPSDRFSAERTGGSVSTLTIQRTQQEDSAVYLCASSLWGSGTDTQYFGPGTRLTVL.

This clonotype occurred a few times. The V gene is TRBV20-1, the J gene TRBJ1-6; tentative D call: TRBD1 (5 bases). The germline V gene encodes CDR1 DFQATT and CDR2 SNEGSKA (reference sequence). Trimming removed 3 bases at V and 10 bases at J, with 16 bases between. This CDR3 region has 14 residues. The DNA for the CDR3 is TGCAGTGCTAGGTCCGGGTCAGGGAAATCACCCCTCCACTTT. Protein sequence: CSARSGSGKSPLHF.